A selection of T cell receptor beta chains follows, all from one sample in a study of response to subunit inactivated influenza vaccine. TCRdb reprocessed the RT-PCR reads via MiXCR and lists one record per CDR3 protein. The sample contains about 780,000 distinct CDR3 sequences, roughly 18% of which appear only once. Sequences were derived from PBMCs from blood, sampled approximately 5 days after vaccination. These receptors were collected from a man between 45 and 60 years old who received an inactivated influenza vaccine. Each CDR3 is given with its conserved first and last residue. Each record gives: V gene, D gene, clone size, J gene, CDR3 DNA, CDR3 protein. D genes are given only for firm matches. The listing skips clone size in some rows; elsewhere it reads once, few, many or a size class.

TRBV28,-,-,TRBJ1-5,TGTGCCAGTTTGGGAGGGCGACAGCCCCAGCATTTT,CASLGGRQPQHF
TRBV25-1,-,few,TRBJ1-3,TGTGCCAGCAATGCGGCGGGGTTTGGAAACACCATATATTTT,CASNAAGFGNTIYF
TRBV6-1,TRBD2,few,TRBJ2-1,TGTGCCAGCAGTCAAATGGGGACTAGCGGGGGGGCAGGGGAGCAGTTCTTC,CASSQMGTSGGAGEQFF
TRBV29-1,-,-,TRBJ1-1,TGCAGCGTTGTTCGCCAGAAGAACACTGAAGCTTTCTTT,CSVVRQKNTEAFF
TRBV11-2,-,-,TRBJ2-3,TGTGCCAGCAGGTTTACAGGGATAGATACGCAGTATTTT,CASRFTGIDTQYF
TRBV9,TRBD1,-,TRBJ1-2,TGTGCCAGCAGCGTTGGACAGGGTCAGGGAGGCTACACCTTC,CASSVGQGQGGYTF
TRBV5-1,TRBD2,few,TRBJ2-2,TGCGCCAGCAGCCTCCCGGCTAGCGGGAGGGCCGGGGAGCTGTTTTTT,CASSLPASGRAGELFF
TRBV5-1,-,few,TRBJ1-6,TGCGCCAGCAGCTTGGATTTTCAGGGGAGGGCCTCAAATTCACCCCTCCACTTT,CASSLDFQGRASNSPLHF
TRBV20-1,-,few,TRBJ2-7,TGCAGTGCTCCCCAACGGATAATGACCTACGAGCAGTACTTC,CSAPQRIMTYEQYF
TRBV27,-,few,TRBJ2-3,TGTGCCAGCAGTCCGGACCTCCGCGCCGGAGATACGCAGTATTTT,CASSPDLRAGDTQYF
TRBV7-2,-,few,TRBJ2-5,TGTGCCAGCAGCTCCCCTAGTAGGGAGACCCAGTACTTC,CASSSPSRETQYF
TRBV5-1,TRBD1,-,TRBJ2-5,TGCGCCAGCAGTCGACCCGGGACAGGGGTGGCGACCCAGTACTTC,CASSRPGTGVATQYF
TRBV25-1,-,-,TRBJ2-5,TGTGCCAGCAGCGAACAGGAGGGGCTCGGGGAGACCCAGTACTTC,CASSEQEGLGETQYF
TRBV15,-,few,TRBJ2-6,TGTGCCACCAGCCGGAGCTCTGGGGCCAACGTCCTGACTTTC,CATSRSSGANVLTF
TRBV6-1,-,few,TRBJ2-1,TGTGCCAGCCGACCTCGACAGGTACCCTACAATGAGCAGTTCTTC,CASRPRQVPYNEQFF
TRBV7-6,-,few,TRBJ2-5,TGTGCCAGCAGCCCGAGGGACTTTTCTCCATTTCGCGAGACCCAGTACTTC,CASSPRDFSPFRETQYF
TRBV5-5,-,many,TRBJ2-1,TGTGCCAGCAGCTTGGATTTAACAGGGACCTACAATGAGCAGTTCTTC,CASSLDLTGTYNEQFF
TRBV7-6,-,-,TRBJ2-1,TGTGCCAGCAGCTTAGCAACGGGGAACTCCTACAATGAGCAGTTCTTC,CASSLATGNSYNEQFF